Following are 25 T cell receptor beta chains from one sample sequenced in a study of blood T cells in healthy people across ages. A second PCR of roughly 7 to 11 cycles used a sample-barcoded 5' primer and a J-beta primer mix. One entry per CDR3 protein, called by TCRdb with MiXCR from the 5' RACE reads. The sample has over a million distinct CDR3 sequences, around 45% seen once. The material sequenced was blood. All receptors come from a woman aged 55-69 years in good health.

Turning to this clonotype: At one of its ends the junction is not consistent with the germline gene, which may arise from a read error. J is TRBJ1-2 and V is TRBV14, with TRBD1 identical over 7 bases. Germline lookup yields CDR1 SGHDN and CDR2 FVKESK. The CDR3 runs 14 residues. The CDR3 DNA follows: TGTGCCGGCAGCCCCCAGGGACAGCACTATGGCTACACCTTC. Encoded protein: CAGSPQGQHYGYTF. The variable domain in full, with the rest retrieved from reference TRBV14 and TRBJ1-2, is EAGVTQFPSHSVIEKGQTVTLRCDPISGHDNLYWYRRVMGKEIKFLLHFVKESKQDESGMPNNRFLAERTGGTYSTLKVQPAELEDSGVYFCAGSPQGQHYGYTFGSGTRLTVV.

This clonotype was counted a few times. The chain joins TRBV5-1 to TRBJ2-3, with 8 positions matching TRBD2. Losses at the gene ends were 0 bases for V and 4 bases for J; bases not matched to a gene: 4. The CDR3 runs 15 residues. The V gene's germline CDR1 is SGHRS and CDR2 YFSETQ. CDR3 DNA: TGCGCCAGCAGCTTGGATGGGACTAGTTCAGATACGCAGTATTTT. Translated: CASSLDGTSSDTQYF.

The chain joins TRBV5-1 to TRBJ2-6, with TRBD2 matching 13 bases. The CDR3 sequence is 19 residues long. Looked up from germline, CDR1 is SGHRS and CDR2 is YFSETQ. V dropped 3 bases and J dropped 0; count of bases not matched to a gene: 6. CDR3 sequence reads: CASSYLGTSGNSGANVLTF. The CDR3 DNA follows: TGCGCCAGCAGCTACCTCGGGACTAGCGGGAACTCTGGGGCCAACGTCCTGACTTTC.

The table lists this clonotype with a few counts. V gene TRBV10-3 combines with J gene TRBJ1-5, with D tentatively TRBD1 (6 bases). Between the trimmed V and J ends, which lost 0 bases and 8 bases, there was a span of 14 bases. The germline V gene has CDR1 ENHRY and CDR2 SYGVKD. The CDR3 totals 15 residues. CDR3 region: CAISESGQSVEPQHF. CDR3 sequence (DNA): TGTGCCATCAGTGAGTCGGGACAATCTGTGGAGCCCCAGCATTTT.

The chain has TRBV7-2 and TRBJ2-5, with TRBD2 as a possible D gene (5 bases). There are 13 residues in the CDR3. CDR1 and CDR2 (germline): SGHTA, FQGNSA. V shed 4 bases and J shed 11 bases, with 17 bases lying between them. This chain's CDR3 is CASSSRRFGEQYF. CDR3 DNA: TGTGCCAGCAGCTCAAGACGGTTTGGGGAGCAGTACTTC.

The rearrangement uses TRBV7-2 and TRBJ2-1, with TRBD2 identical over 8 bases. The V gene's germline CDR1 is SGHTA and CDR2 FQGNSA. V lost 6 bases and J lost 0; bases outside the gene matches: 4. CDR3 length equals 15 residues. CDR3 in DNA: TGTGCCAGCAGGCAACTAGCGGTCTCCTACAATGAGCAGTTCTTC. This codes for CASRQLAVSYNEQFF.

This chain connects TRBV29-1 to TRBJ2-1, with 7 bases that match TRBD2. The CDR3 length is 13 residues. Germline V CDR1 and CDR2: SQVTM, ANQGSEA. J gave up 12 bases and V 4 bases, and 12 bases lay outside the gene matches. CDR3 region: CSVVLAEVGTQFF. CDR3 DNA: TGCAGCGTTGTCCTAGCGGAGGTGGGTACGCAGTTCTTC.

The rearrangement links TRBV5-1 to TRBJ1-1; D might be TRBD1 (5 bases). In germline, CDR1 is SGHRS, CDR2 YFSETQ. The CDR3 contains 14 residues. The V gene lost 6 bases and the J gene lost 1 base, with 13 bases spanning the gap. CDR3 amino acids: CASMGNGANTEAFF. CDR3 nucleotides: TGCGCCAGCATGGGGAATGGGGCGAACACTGAAGCTTTCTTT.

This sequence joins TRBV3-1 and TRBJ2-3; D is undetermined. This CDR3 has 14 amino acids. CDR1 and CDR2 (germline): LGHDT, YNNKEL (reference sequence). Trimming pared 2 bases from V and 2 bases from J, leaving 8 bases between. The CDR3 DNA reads TGTGCCAGCAGCCAACTATCCCCCACAGATACGCAGTATTTT. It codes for CASSQLSPTDTQYF.

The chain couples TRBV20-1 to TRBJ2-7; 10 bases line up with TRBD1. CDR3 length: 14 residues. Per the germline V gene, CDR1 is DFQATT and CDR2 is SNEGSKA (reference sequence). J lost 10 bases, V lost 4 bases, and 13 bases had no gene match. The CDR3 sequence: CSATGQGKLETQYV. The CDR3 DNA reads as TGCAGTGCTACGGGACAGGGGAAGTTAGAGACCCAGTACGTC.

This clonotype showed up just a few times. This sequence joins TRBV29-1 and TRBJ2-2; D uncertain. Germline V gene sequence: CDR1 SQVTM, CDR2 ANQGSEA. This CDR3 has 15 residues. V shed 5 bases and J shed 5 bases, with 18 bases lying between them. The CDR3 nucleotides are TGCAGCGTTTTAGGTTCCCCCTTGGATACCGGGGAGCTGTTTTTT. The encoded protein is CSVLGSPLDTGELFF.

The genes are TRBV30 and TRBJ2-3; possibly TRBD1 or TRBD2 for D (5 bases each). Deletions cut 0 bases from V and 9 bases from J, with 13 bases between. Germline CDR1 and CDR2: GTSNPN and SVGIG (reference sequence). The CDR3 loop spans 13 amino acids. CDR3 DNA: TGTGCCTGGAGTGTAGGTAGGGGAGAGACGCAGTATTTT. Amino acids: CAWSVGRGETQYF.

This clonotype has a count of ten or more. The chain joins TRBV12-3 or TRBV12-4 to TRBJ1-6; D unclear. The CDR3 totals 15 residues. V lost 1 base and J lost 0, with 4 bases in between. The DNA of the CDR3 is TGTGCCAGCAGTTTAGGGAGCTCCTATAATTCACCCCTCCACTTT. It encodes CASSLGSSYNSPLHF.

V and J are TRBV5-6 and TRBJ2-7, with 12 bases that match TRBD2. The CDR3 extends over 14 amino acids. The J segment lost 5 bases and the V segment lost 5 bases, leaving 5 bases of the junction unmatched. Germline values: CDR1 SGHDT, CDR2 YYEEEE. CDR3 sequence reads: CASSRTSGNHEQYF. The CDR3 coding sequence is TGTGCCAGCAGTAGGACTAGCGGGAACCACGAGCAGTACTTC.

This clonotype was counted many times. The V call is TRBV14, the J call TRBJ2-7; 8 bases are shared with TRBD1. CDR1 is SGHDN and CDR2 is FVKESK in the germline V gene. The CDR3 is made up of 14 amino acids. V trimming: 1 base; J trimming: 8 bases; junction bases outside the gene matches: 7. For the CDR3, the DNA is TGTGCCAGCAGCCAAGCCGGACAGGGAATGAAGCAGTACTTC. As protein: CASSQAGQGMKQYF.

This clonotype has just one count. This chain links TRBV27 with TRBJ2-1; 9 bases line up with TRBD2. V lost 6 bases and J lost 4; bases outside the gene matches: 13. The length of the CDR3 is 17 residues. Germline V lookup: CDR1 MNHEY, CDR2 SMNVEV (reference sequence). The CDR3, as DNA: TGTGCCAGCAGGCAAACCGCGTCGACTAGCGGATACAATGAGCAGTTCTTC. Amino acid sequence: CASRQTASTSGYNEQFF.

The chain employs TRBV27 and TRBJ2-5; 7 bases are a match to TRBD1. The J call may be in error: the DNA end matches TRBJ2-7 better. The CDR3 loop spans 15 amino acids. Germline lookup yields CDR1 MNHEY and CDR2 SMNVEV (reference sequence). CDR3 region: CASSPGQPKNYEQYF. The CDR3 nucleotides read TGTGCCAGCAGCCCGGGACAGCCTAAGAACTACGAGCAGTACTTC.

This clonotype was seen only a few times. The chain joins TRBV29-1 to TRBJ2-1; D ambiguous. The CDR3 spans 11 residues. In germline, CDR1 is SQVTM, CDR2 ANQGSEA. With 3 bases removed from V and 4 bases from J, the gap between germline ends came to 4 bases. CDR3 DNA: TGCAGCGTTGATTGGTACAATGAGCAGTTCTTC. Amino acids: CSVDWYNEQFF.

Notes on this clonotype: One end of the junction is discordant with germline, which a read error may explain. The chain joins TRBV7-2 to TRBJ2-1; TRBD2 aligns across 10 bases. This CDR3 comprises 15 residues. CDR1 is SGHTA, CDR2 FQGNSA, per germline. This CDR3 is CASSPRTSGHKEQFF. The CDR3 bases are TGTGCCAGCAGCCCCAGGACTAGCGGCCACAAGGAGCAGTTCTTC.

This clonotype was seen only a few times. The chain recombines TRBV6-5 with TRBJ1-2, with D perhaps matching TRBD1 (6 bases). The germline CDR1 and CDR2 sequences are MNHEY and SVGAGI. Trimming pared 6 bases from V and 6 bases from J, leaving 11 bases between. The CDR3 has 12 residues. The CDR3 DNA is TGTGCCAGCAGCCCCGGGGGCGATGGCTACACCTTC. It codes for CASSPGGDGYTF.

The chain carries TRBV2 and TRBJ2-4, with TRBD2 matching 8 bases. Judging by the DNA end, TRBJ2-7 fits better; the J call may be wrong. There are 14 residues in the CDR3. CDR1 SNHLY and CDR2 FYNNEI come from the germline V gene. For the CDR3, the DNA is TGTGCCAGCAGTGAGCGTCTAGCGGGCTACGAGCAGTACTTC. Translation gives CASSERLAGYEQYF.

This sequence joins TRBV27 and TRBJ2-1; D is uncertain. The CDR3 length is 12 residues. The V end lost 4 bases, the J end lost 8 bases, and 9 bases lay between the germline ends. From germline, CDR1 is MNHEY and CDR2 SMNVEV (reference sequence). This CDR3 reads CASSSVGHEQFF. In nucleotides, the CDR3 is TGTGCCAGCAGTTCGGTCGGCCATGAGCAGTTCTTC.

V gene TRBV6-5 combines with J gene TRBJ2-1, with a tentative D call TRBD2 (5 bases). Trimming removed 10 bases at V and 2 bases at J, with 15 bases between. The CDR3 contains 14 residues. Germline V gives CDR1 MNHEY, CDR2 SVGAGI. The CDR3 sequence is CATKDLPTYNEQFF. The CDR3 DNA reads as TGTGCCACCAAGGACTTGCCTACCTACAATGAGCAGTTCTTC.

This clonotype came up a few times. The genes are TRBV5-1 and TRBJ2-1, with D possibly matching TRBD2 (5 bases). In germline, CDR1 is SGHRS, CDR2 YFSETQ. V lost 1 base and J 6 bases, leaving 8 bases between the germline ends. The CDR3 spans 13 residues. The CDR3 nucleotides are TGCGCCAGCAGCTTGTTCGGGGTCAATGAGCAGTTCTTC. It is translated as CASSLFGVNEQFF. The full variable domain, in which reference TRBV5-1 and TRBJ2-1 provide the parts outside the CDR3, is KAGVTQTPRYLIKTRGQQVTLSCSPISGHRSVSWYQQTPGQGLQFLFEYFSETQRNKGNFPGRFSGRQFSNSRSEMNVSTLELGDSALYLCASSLFGVNEQFFGPGTRLTVL.

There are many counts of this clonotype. This CDR3 reads CSVEGGFGTDTQYF. Written as DNA, the CDR3 is TGCAGCGTTGAAGGGGGGTTCGGCACAGATACGCAGTATTTT. The V gene is TRBV29-1, the J gene TRBJ2-3; the D call may be TRBD1 or TRBD2 (5 bases each). Germline V CDR1 and CDR2: SQVTM, ANQGSEA. Trimming took off 1 base at V and 1 base at J, with 9 bases between the two ends. The CDR3 is made up of 14 amino acids.